One sample yielded the 25 T cell receptor beta chains listed below, sequenced in a study of CD8+CD57+ T cells in acquired aplastic anemia. The template used for profiling TCR beta VDJ and CDR3 was genomic DNA. MiXCR, run by TCRdb on the reads, gives a single entry per CDR3 protein. The sample holds 150,000 to 200,000 distinct CDR3 sequences; under 70% are singletons and the top ten take around 46%. Specimen: sorted CD4+, CD8+, or CD8+CD57+ T cells (not recorded which) from PBMCs. The receptors shown here come from a human donor with severe aplastic anemia or a healthy control (not recorded which).

In its sample, this clonotype was seen a few times. The genes are TRBV20-1 and TRBJ1-6; 9 bases line up with TRBD1. Germline loops: CDR1 DFQATT, CDR2 SNEGSKA (reference sequence). This CDR3 has 15 amino acids. After removal of 0 bases from V and 9 bases from J, the junction contained 6 bases not matched to a gene. CDR3 region: CSAREVTGGRSPLHF. The CDR3 DNA is TGCAGTGCTAGAGAGGTGACAGGGGGACGTTCACCCCTCCACTTT.

This chain uses TRBV19 with TRBJ1-2; D may be TRBD1 (5 bases). CDR1 is LNHDA, CDR2 SQIVND, per germline (reference sequence). V dropped 7 bases and J dropped 4 bases, with 13 bases sitting between them. This CDR3 has 13 amino acids. CDR3 amino acids: CASTADSSYGYTF. CDR3 in DNA: TGTGCCAGTACCGCCGACAGTAGCTATGGCTACACCTTC.

The chain is built from TRBV29-1 and TRBJ1-5; D gene uncertain. CDR3 size: 13 residues. V lost 7 bases and J lost 3, with 13 bases in between. Germline loops: CDR1 SQVTM, CDR2 ANQGSEA. CDR3 sequence: CSGSDGINQPQHF. The DNA for the CDR3 is TGCAGCGGATCAGACGGAATCAATCAGCCCCAGCATTTT.

The gene calls are TRBV29-1 and TRBJ2-7; 7 nucleotides line up with TRBD2. Trimming cost V 4 bases and J 0 bases; bases outside gene matches: 9. Germline values: CDR1 SQVTM, CDR2 ANQGSEA. The CDR3 is 15 amino acids. CDR3 nucleotide sequence: TGCAGCGTTGTAGAGCGGGACGGGGGCTCCTACGAGCAGTACTTC. Protein: CSVVERDGGSYEQYF.

The chain couples TRBV19 to TRBJ2-6, with 8 bases matching TRBD1. Germline CDR1 reads LNHDA; CDR2 reads SQIVND (reference sequence). The CDR3 length is 18 residues. Trimming removed 1 base from V and 4 bases from J; junction bases left unmatched: 9. The CDR3 DNA is TGTGCCAGTAGTATAGGGAGGAGACAGGGGACAGGGGCCAACGTCCTGACTTTC. Protein sequence: CASSIGRRQGTGANVLTF.

The chain is built from TRBV15 and TRBJ2-3, with 13 bases matching TRBD2. Germline CDR1 is LNHNV and CDR2 is YYDKDF (reference sequence). The CDR3 length is 19 residues. V shed 0 bases, J shed 4 bases, and the junction held 10 bases outside the gene matches. This chain's CDR3 is CATSRDSELAGGPPDTQYF. The DNA of the CDR3 is TGTGCCACCAGCAGAGATTCGGAACTAGCGGGAGGGCCCCCAGATACGCAGTATTTT. Using reference TRBV15 and TRBJ2-3 for the parts outside the CDR3, the full variable domain is DAMVIQNPRYQVTQFGKPVTLSCSQTLNHNVMYWYQQKSSQAPKLLFHYYDKDFNNEADTPDNFQSRRPNTSFCFLDIRSPGLGDTAMYLCATSRDSELAGGPPDTQYFGPGTRLTVL.

The chain links TRBV7-6 to TRBJ2-5; TRBD1 might be the D (6 bases). Trimming removed 5 bases at V and 5 bases at J, with 21 bases between. This CDR3 region has 16 residues. Germline loops: CDR1 SGHVS, CDR2 FNYEAQ. The CDR3 spells CASSLGPNTGLETQYF. The CDR3 DNA follows: TGTGCCAGCAGCCTAGGTCCTAATACAGGGTTGGAGACCCAGTACTTC. Full variable domain (outside the CDR3, taken from reference TRBV7-6 and TRBJ2-5): GAGVSQSPRYKVTKRGQDVALRCDPISGHVSLYWYRQALGQGPEFLTYFNYEAQQDKSGLPNDRFSAERPEGSISTLTIQRTEQRDSAMYRCASSLGPNTGLETQYFGPGTRLLVL.

The chain links TRBV7-9 to TRBJ2-1, with D possibly being TRBD2 (5 bases). With 0 bases removed from V and 12 bases from J, the gap between germline ends came to 21 bases. CDR1 and CDR2 (germline): SEHNR, FQNEAQ (reference sequence). The CDR3 loop spans 16 amino acids. In DNA form, the CDR3 reads TGTGCCAGCAGCTTAGCGCGGGTAGTACAGCCACTGGGGCAGTTCTTC. Encoded protein: CASSLARVVQPLGQFF.

The rearrangement links TRBV24-1 to TRBJ2-3; 8 bases map to TRBD2. Germline CDR1 reads KGHDR; CDR2 reads SFDVKD. Trimming cost V 3 bases and J 0 bases; bases outside gene matches: 4. This CDR3 spans 16 amino acids. CDR3 amino acids: CATSDPGGGSTDTQYF. The CDR3 DNA is TGTGCCACCAGTGATCCGGGGGGGGGAAGCACAGATACGCAGTATTTT.

V and J are TRBV19 and TRBJ2-7; D call uncertain. The V end was cut by 2 bases, the J end by 4 bases, with 9 bases between. The CDR3 is 13 amino acids. The germline CDR1 and CDR2 sequences are LNHDA and SQIVND (reference sequence). CDR3 residues: CASSILDGYEQYF. For the CDR3, the DNA is TGTGCCAGTAGTATACTGGATGGGTACGAGCAGTACTTC.

This chain joins TRBV2 and TRBJ1-6; a possible D gene is TRBD1 (5 bases). Germline CDR1 reads SNHLY; CDR2 reads FYNNEI. V was pared by 3 bases and J by 8 bases, with 11 bases between. The CDR3 extends over 14 amino acids. Here the CDR3 reads CASSDRGRDSPLHF. The CDR3 region has the DNA TGTGCCAGCAGTGATAGGGGTCGGGATTCACCCCTCCACTTT.

This rearrangement joins TRBV29-1 to TRBJ1-2; D gene ambiguous. Per germline, CDR1 SQVTM and CDR2 ANQGSEA. The CDR3 runs to 13 residues. V was shortened by 3 bases and J by 7 bases, with 15 bases between the two germline ends. This CDR3 is CSVELLKVGGYTF. Here the CDR3 DNA reads TGCAGCGTTGAGTTACTTAAAGTGGGTGGCTACACCTTC.

J is TRBJ1-6 and V is TRBV5-4, with 8 bases aligning to TRBD1. The trim removed 2 bases at V and 9 bases at J, leaving 10 bases unmatched. In germline, CDR1 is SGHNT, CDR2 YYREEE (reference sequence). The CDR3 extends over 16 amino acids. The CDR3: CASSFGQGGVGSPLHF. CDR3 sequence (DNA): TGTGCCAGCAGCTTTGGACAGGGTGGAGTTGGTTCACCCCTCCACTTT.

The V gene is TRBV24-1, the J gene TRBJ2-7; 8 bases align to TRBD1. With V trimmed by 5 bases and J by 1 base, 9 bases remained unmatched. This CDR3 has 16 amino acids. Per the germline V gene, CDR1 is KGHDR and CDR2 is SFDVKD. The CDR3 spells CATSALDRVISYEQYF. The CDR3 DNA reads as TGTGCCACCAGTGCCTTGGACAGGGTGATTTCCTACGAGCAGTACTTC.

This clonotype was seen at least ten times. The chain recombines TRBV12-3 or TRBV12-4 with TRBJ2-5; D is perhaps TRBD1 or TRBD2 (5 bases each). The CDR3 consists of 11 residues. Deletions cut 5 bases from V and 7 bases from J, with 8 bases between. The CDR3 protein is CASSPGGTQYF. The CDR3 coding sequence is TGTGCCAGCAGTCCTGGGGGGACCCAGTACTTC.

The genes are TRBV10-3 and TRBJ1-5; D gene uncertain. Germline CDR1 ENHRY, CDR2 SYGVKD. Trimming pared 3 bases from V and 1 base from J, leaving 7 bases between. The CDR3 spans 14 residues. As DNA, the CDR3 is TGTGCCATCAGTGAAGGGTCCAGCAATCAGCCCCAGCATTTT. Its translation is CAISEGSSNQPQHF.

The genes are TRBV2 and TRBJ2-5; D unresolved. Trimming took 1 base from V and 2 from J, leaving 11 bases between them. This CDR3 has 15 amino acids. Per the germline V gene, CDR1 is SNHLY and CDR2 is FYNNEI. For the CDR3, the DNA is TGTGCCAGCAGTGAAGAGGATGGGTATCAAGAGACCCAGTACTTC. Translated: CASSEEDGYQETQYF.

A note on this clonotype: Germline is not matched at one junction end, which may reflect a read error. The chain couples TRBV9 to TRBJ2-6; tentative D call: TRBD1 (7 bases). In germline, CDR1 is SGDLS, CDR2 YYNGEE. The CDR3 is 21 amino acids. CDR3 bases: TGCGCCAGCAGCCAAGAATCGCGGGGACAGCCGTCACTTCCTGGGGCCGACGTCCTGACTTTC. Its translation is CASSQESRGQPSLPGADVLTF.

The rearrangement links TRBV20-1 to TRBJ2-5; 7 positions agree with TRBD2. With 6 bases clipped from V and 0 bases from J, the junction kept 7 bases outside the gene matches. Germline V gene sequence: CDR1 DFQATT, CDR2 SNEGSKA (reference sequence). This CDR3 region has 14 residues. CDR3 in DNA: TGCAGTGCGGCGGGGGAGTTCTACCAAGAGACCCAGTACTTC. Translated: CSAAGEFYQETQYF.

This clonotype was detected only once. A junction boundary mismatches the germline segment, possibly from a read error. J is TRBJ2-1 and V is TRBV10-1; 12 positions agree with TRBD2. The CDR3 runs to 15 residues. Per germline, CDR1 WNHNN and CDR2 SYGVQD (reference sequence). This CDR3 reads CASAGTSGSCNEQFF. The CDR3 nucleotides read TGCGCCAGCGCCGGGACTAGCGGGTCCTGCAATGAGCAGTTCTTC.

This clonotype has at least ten counts. The chain employs TRBV6-4 and TRBJ1-5; no definite D call. The CDR3 spans 14 residues. Germline CDR1 is MRHNA and CDR2 is SNTAGT. Deletions cut 2 bases from V and 5 bases from J, with 10 bases between. The CDR3 DNA follows: TGTGCCAGCAGTGACGAAGGGTTAGATCAGCCCCAGCATTTT. Its translation: CASSDEGLDQPQHF.

V usage is TRBV2 and J usage is TRBJ2-7, with 10 bases that match TRBD2. The V gene end was trimmed by 8 bases and the J gene end by 5 bases; junction bases not matched to a gene: 12. CDR1 and CDR2 (germline): SNHLY, FYNNEI. This CDR3 comprises 15 residues. This CDR3 reads CASGTGAGGPDEQYF. CDR3 sequence (DNA): TGTGCCAGCGGTACAGGAGCGGGAGGGCCCGACGAGCAGTACTTC. The whole variable domain, remainder taken from reference TRBV2 and TRBJ2-7, is EPEVTQTPSHQVTQMGQEVILRCVPISNHLYFYWYRQILGQKVEFLVSFYNNEISEKSEIFDDQFSVERPDGSNFTLKIRSTKLEDSAMYFCASGTGAGGPDEQYFGPGTRLTVT.

The sample holds many counts of this clonotype. J is TRBJ1-6 and V is TRBV3-1; D gene unclear. Trimming shortened V by 7 bases and J by 9 bases, and 10 bases separated the two germline ends. The germline CDR1 and CDR2 sequences are LGHDT and YNNKEL (reference sequence). The CDR3 loop spans 12 amino acids. The CDR3 here is CASNGEGSPLHF. In DNA, the CDR3 is TGTGCCAGCAATGGGGAGGGTTCACCCCTCCACTTT.

The chain employs TRBV10-3 and TRBJ2-3; D is possibly TRBD1 (5 bases). V lost 11 bases, J lost 6 bases, and 21 bases lay in between. This CDR3 has 14 residues. Germline V CDR1 and CDR2: ENHRY, SYGVKD. For the CDR3, the DNA is TGTGCCTCCCCGGCAAACAGGAAAATGGATACGCAGTATTTT. Encoded protein: CASPANRKMDTQYF.

This clonotype was recorded many times. The chain couples TRBV5-1 to TRBJ1-1; D is uncertain. The length of the CDR3 is 14 residues. The germline V gene has CDR1 SGHRS and CDR2 YFSETQ. V shed 2 bases and J shed 6 bases, with 14 bases lying between them. CDR3 sequence: CASSLEQFMPEAFF. The DNA for the CDR3 is TGCGCCAGCAGCTTAGAACAGTTCATGCCTGAAGCTTTCTTT.